This TCR beta chain was observed in a study of control samples from healthy donors and cancer patients. CDR3 length equals 18 residues. TCRdb's table, derived via immunoSEQ multiplex PCR, lists solely in-frame clones and lacks some. The sample yields fewer than 100,000 clones, around nine tenths seen once. Sequenced sample: blood. This receptor was obtained from a woman aged 50 to 60 in good health. This chain links TRBV21-1 with TRBJ1-4; TRBD1 is the table's D call, not checked against the DNA. TRBV21-1 is assigned pseudogene status. This CDR3 is CASSKVGYARQAREKLFF. The CDR3 region has the DNA TGTGCCAGCAGCAAAGTAGGATACGCGCGACAGGCTCGGGAAAAACTGTTTTTT.